One sample yielded the 21 T cell receptor beta chains listed below, sequenced in a study of cytomegalovirus exposure and HLA in healthy donors. It was with 60 Vbeta and 13 Jbeta primers that the PCR ran. TCRdb's table, derived via immunoSEQ multiplex PCR, lists solely in-frame clones and lacks some. This sample's clone table lists more than 200,000 clones. The sample was PBMCs. Every receptor here comes from a woman in her twenties or thirties in good health and CMV-seropositive.

J is TRBJ1-1 and V is TRBV28; a weak D match, TRBD1 (6 bases). V lost 3 bases and J 1 base, leaving 15 bases between the germline ends. CDR3 length equals 16 residues. CDR1 and CDR2 from the germline V gene are MDHEN and SYDVKM. DNA for the CDR3: TGTGCCAGCAGTTTCCTTGGGGAGGGGGGGAACACTGAAGCTTTCTTT. Its protein is CASSFLGEGGNTEAFF.

This chain links TRBV5-1 with TRBJ2-7; perhaps TRBD1 as D (5 bases). The ends were cut back, 2 bases at V and 6 bases at J, with 15 bases in the middle. CDR1 is SGHRS, CDR2 YFSETQ, per germline. The CDR3 has 14 amino acids. The CDR3 bases are TGCGCCAGCAGCTTTGGACAAATGGGGTCCGAGCAGTACTTC. This translates into CASSFGQMGSEQYF. Supplemented by reference TRBV5-1 and TRBJ2-7, the full variable domain reads KAGVTQTPRYLIKTRGQQVTLSCSPISGHRSVSWYQQTPGQGLQFLFEYFSETQRNKGNFPGRFSGRQFSNSRSEMNVSTLELGDSALYLCASSFGQMGSEQYFGPGTRLTVT.

The chain employs TRBV7-9 and TRBJ2-7; a weak D match, TRBD1 (6 bases). Germline CDR1 reads SEHNR; CDR2 reads FQNEAQ (reference sequence). V dropped 5 bases and J dropped 3 bases, with 14 bases sitting between them. The CDR3 totals 14 residues. CDR3 protein: CASSMVGQYYEQYF. CDR3 DNA sequence: TGTGCCAGCAGCATGGTCGGACAGTACTACGAGCAGTACTTC.

The chain combines TRBV6-5 with TRBJ2-3; D is undetermined. The germline V gene encodes CDR1 MNHEY and CDR2 SVGAGI. Trimming shortened V by 3 bases and J by 3 bases, and 10 bases separated the two germline ends. This CDR3 contains 14 residues. Written as DNA, the CDR3 is TGTGCCAGCAGTTATACACAAAGAACAGATACGCAGTATTTT. This gives the protein CASSYTQRTDTQYF.

The chain recombines TRBV28 with TRBJ2-5; D may be TRBD2 (6 bases). The V and J ends lost 5 bases and 4 bases respectively, with 14 bases between them. This CDR3 has 14 amino acids. Germline assignment: CDR1 MDHEN and CDR2 SYDVKM. CDR3 amino acids: CASSPQRRAETQYF. In DNA form, the CDR3 reads TGTGCCAGCAGTCCCCAAAGGAGGGCAGAGACCCAGTACTTC.

CDR3 coding DNA: TGTGCCACCGAGGAGGTTGGCACAGATACGCAGTATTTT. Amino acids: CATEEVGTDTQYF. The chain uses TRBV10-3 and TRBJ2-3, with D perhaps TRBD2 (5 bases). The CDR3 is made up of 13 amino acids. CDR1 is ENHRY, CDR2 SYGVKD, per germline. Between the trimmed V and J ends, which lost 10 bases and 1 base, there was a span of 12 bases.

This chain connects TRBV25-1 to TRBJ2-3, with 11 bases lining up with TRBD2. The CDR3 consists of 15 residues. The germline gives CDR1 MGHDK, CDR2 SYGVNS. Losses at the gene ends were 8 bases for V and 3 bases for J; bases not matched to a gene: 7. The CDR3 is CASAIAGGQTDTQYF. CDR3 coding DNA: TGTGCCAGCGCTATAGCGGGAGGGCAGACAGATACGCAGTATTTT.

J is TRBJ1-2 and V is TRBV5-4; TRBD1 is a possible D gene (5 bases). The germline gives CDR1 SGHNT, CDR2 YYREEE (reference sequence). The germline V and J ends were trimmed by 4 bases and 3 bases, with 7 bases remaining between them. The CDR3 spans 12 residues. The CDR3 region is CASSPGDYGYTF. The CDR3 DNA follows: TGTGCCAGCAGCCCGGGGGACTATGGCTACACCTTC.

The chain recombines TRBV5-4 with TRBJ2-5, with 9 nucleotides matching TRBD2. CDR1 is SGHNT and CDR2 is YYREEE in the germline V gene (reference sequence). The CDR3 is made up of 15 amino acids. V was clipped by 4 bases and J by 4 bases; unmatched bases: 8. The CDR3: CASSLPGLAGETQYF. Here the CDR3 DNA reads TGTGCCAGCAGCCTACCGGGACTAGCCGGAGAGACCCAGTACTTC.

The chain uses TRBV5-5 and TRBJ2-2; 9 bases match TRBD2. Trimming removed 1 base from V and 5 bases from J; junction bases left unmatched: 6. From germline, CDR1 is SGHKS and CDR2 YYEKEE (reference sequence). The CDR3 has 16 amino acids. The CDR3 region has the DNA TGTGCCAGCAGCTTGTTAGCGGGAGCGGGGACCGGGGAGCTGTTTTTT. It yields the protein CASSLLAGAGTGELFF. The whole variable domain, remainder taken from reference TRBV5-5 and TRBJ2-2, is DAGVTQSPTHLIKTRGQQVTLRCSPISGHKSVSWYQQVLGQGPQFIFQYYEKEERGRGNFPDRFSARQFPNYSSELNVNALLLGDSALYLCASSLLAGAGTGELFFGEGSRLTVL.

The V call is TRBV18, the J call TRBJ2-7; the D gene is possibly TRBD2 (6 bases). CDR3 length: 13 residues. V was trimmed by 0 bases and J by 5 bases, leaving 8 bases between them. Germline V gives CDR1 KGHSH, CDR2 LQKENI. CDR3 loop: CASSPPAGNEQYF. Written as DNA, the CDR3 is TGTGCCAGCTCACCACCGGCGGGGAACGAGCAGTACTTC. The complete variable domain, with remaining parts taken from reference TRBV18 and TRBJ2-7, reads NAGVMQNPRHLVRRRGQEARLRCSPMKGHSHVYWYRQLPEEGLKFMVYLQKENIIDESGMPKERFSAEFPKEGPSILRIQQVVRGDSAAYFCASSPPAGNEQYFGPGTRLTVT.

V usage is TRBV6-5 and J usage is TRBJ1-5, with D unclear. V gave up 5 bases and J gave up 3 bases, with 8 bases separating them. CDR1 is MNHEY and CDR2 is SVGAGI in the germline V gene. The CDR3 length is 13 residues. CDR3 nucleotides: TGTGCCAGCAGTCCTTCCCCCAATCAGCCCCAGCATTTT. It codes for CASSPSPNQPQHF.

The gene calls are TRBV21-1 and TRBJ1-4; TRBD1, the D gene given by the table, was not confirmed from the DNA. TRBV21-1 represents a pseudogene. This CDR3 has 15 residues. The CDR3, as DNA: TGTGCCAGCAGCAAAGTAGCCAGGGAAAATGAAAAACTGTTTTTT. As protein: CASSKVARENEKLFF.

The chain combines TRBV28 with TRBJ1-1, with a weak D call TRBD1 (5 bases). The ends were cut back, 7 bases at V and 4 bases at J, with 10 bases in the middle. Germline CDR1 is MDHEN and CDR2 is SYDVKM. The CDR3 sequence is 12 residues long. The CDR3 nucleotides are TGTGCCAGCACCCCTCAGGGCACTGAAGCTTTCTTT. It translates to CASTPQGTEAFF.

V usage is TRBV6-6 and J usage is TRBJ1-4, with D possibly being TRBD1 (5 bases). This CDR3 has 16 residues. V was pared by 6 bases and J by 8 bases, with 22 bases between. The germline V gene encodes CDR1 MNHNY and CDR2 SVGAGI (reference sequence). DNA for the CDR3: TGTGCCAGCAGCTACGAGGGACTCAAAGTGAGGGAAAAACTGTTTTTT. It translates to CASSYEGLKVREKLFF.

V is TRBV5-1 and J is TRBJ1-1; D may be TRBD1 (6 bases). Trimming removed 4 bases at V and 5 bases at J, with 12 bases between. This CDR3 is 13 amino acids long. Germline V gives CDR1 SGHRS, CDR2 YFSETQ. The CDR3 DNA follows: TGCGCCAGCAGCCCGGACAGAGGGACTGAAGCTTTCTTT. This encodes CASSPDRGTEAFF.

The V call is TRBV6-5, the J call TRBJ2-2; D possibly corresponds to TRBD1 (6 bases). The CDR3 extends over 15 amino acids. Germline CDR1 reads MNHEY; CDR2 reads SVGAGI. Trimming cost V 0 bases and J 5 bases, with 10 bases left between them. The CDR3, as DNA: TGTGCCAGCAGTTACTCGGGGGCGGATACCGGGGAGCTGTTTTTT. Translated, it gives CASSYSGADTGELFF.

The chain uses TRBV29-1 and TRBJ2-3; possibly TRBD2 for D (6 bases). The CDR3 consists of 15 residues. CDR1 and CDR2 from the germline V gene are SQVTM and ANQGSEA. Trimming stripped 0 bases from V and 1 base from J, with 11 bases between. In nucleotides, the CDR3 is TGCAGCGTTGAAGACGGTGGCGGGGGCACAGATACGCAGTATTTT. Protein product: CSVEDGGGGTDTQYF.

The V gene is TRBV18, the J gene TRBJ1-3; D uncertain. This CDR3 has 14 amino acids. The V end lost 3 bases, the J end lost 4 bases, and 10 bases lay between the germline ends. Germline assignment: CDR1 KGHSH and CDR2 LQKENI. Here the CDR3 DNA reads TGTGCCAGCTCACCCGGCAGGTCCGGAAACACCATATATTTT. As protein: CASSPGRSGNTIYF.

The chain carries TRBV5-1 and TRBJ2-1, with 7 nucleotides matching TRBD1. The V segment lost 4 bases and the J segment 9 bases; nucleotides outside the gene matches: 7. Germline V gives CDR1 SGHRS, CDR2 YFSETQ. The length of the CDR3 is 13 residues. CDR3 residues: CASSTDRVGEQFF. Written as DNA, the CDR3 is TGCGCCAGCAGCACCGACAGGGTTGGTGAGCAGTTCTTC.

The chain combines TRBV25-1 with TRBJ1-1; D perhaps matches TRBD1 (6 bases). The germline V gene encodes CDR1 MGHDK and CDR2 SYGVNS. The V gene lost 5 bases and the J gene lost 1 base, with 14 bases spanning the gap. This CDR3 has 15 residues. The CDR3 nucleotides are TGTGCCAGCAGTTTACCGACAGGAAAGAACACTGAAGCTTTCTTT. Encoded protein: CASSLPTGKNTEAFF.